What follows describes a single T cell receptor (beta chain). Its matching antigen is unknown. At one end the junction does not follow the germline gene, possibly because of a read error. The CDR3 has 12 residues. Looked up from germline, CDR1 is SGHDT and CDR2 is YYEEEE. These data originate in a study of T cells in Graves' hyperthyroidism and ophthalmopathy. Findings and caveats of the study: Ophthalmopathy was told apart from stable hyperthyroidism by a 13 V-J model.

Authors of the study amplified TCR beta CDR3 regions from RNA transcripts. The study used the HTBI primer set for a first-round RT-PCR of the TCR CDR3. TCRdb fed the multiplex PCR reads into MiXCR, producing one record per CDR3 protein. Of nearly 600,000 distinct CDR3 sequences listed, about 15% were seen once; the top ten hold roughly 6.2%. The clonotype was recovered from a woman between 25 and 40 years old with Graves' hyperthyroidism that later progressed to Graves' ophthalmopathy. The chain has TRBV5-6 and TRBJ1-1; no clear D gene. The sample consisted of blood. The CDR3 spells CASSLSPYEASF. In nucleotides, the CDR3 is TGTGCCAGCAGCTTGAGCCCCTATGAAGCTTCCTTT.